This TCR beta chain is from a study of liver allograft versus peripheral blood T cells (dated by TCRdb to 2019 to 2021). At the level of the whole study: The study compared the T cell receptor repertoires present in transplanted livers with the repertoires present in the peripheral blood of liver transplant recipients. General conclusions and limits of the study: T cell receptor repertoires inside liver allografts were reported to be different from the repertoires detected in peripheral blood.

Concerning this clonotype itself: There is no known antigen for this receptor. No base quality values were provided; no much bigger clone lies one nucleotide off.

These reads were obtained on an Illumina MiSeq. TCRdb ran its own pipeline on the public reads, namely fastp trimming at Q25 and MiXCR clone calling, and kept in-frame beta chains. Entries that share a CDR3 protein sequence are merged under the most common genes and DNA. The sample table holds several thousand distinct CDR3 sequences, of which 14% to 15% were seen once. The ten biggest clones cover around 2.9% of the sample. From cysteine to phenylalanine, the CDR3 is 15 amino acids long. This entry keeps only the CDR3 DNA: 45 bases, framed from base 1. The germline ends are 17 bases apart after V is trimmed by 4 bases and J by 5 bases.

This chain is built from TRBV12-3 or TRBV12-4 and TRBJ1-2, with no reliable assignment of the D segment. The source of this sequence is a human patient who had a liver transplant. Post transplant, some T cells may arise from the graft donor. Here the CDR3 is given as CASSSREGYPYGYTF. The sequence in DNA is TGTGCCAGCAGTTCCCGGGAAGGGTACCCATATGGCTACACCTTC.